What follows describes a single TCR beta chain. The antigen it binds to is not known. Relative to the germline gene, one junction end is altered; a read error may explain this. Library creation used the immunoSEQ multiplex PCR assay. For the multiplex PCR, a mixture combining 60 forward primers for TCR Vbeta segments and 13 reverse primers for TCR Jbeta segments was used. A multiplex PCR assay on genomic DNA amplified the CDR3 region of rearranged TCR beta genes. On the Illumina HiSeq System, the amplified TCR beta libraries were sequenced as 87-base-pair reads. From the authors' description of their analysis: In a later analysis, some 80 million unique TCR beta chains were counted across the approximately 670 repertoires, and roughly 11 million of these chains were shared by at least two donors. To remove PCR and sequencing errors, raw reads were error-corrected and collapsed into unique sequences using a nearest-neighbor algorithm that merged closely related sequences. V, D and J gene segments were assigned by aligning CDR3 sequences to IMGT reference sequences. For a sequence to be retained, a match of at least six nucleotides to both a V gene segment and a J gene segment was required. A rearrangement counted as productive if the CDR3 had no stop codons and remained in frame with V and J, and every other rearrangement counted as non-productive. Following IMGT convention, CDR3 was defined as the stretch from the second conserved V-encoded cysteine to the conserved J-encoded phenylalanine. Sequences without an unambiguous match to a single V gene segment were excluded from the earlier analysis of a few hundred of the donors. In an earlier analysis of approximately 500 of the donors, a V segment was called functional when productive rearrangements were above 56.7%, and segregating when the standard deviation between donors exceeded 5%. To diagnose cytomegalovirus status from the catalog of TCR beta chain sequences, a statistical classification framework was built. A later analysis assigned V and J genes by comparing TCR nucleotide sequences with IMGT/GENE-DB human TR gene sequences. In a later analysis, CDR3 sequences and most-parsimonious VDJ recombination scenarios were assigned using the TCRdist pipeline. A later analysis defined each TCR beta chain by its CDR3 amino acid sequence plus V-gene family, and excluded reads lacking a unique V-gene family. As a way to deal with suspected cross-contamination and a sequencing artifact, a later analysis dropped over 550 nucleotide sequences that were highly shared and had low generation probability. In a later analysis, a clonal expansion index for each public chain was calculated from normalized within-repertoire ranks of inferred template counts. In a later analysis, generation probabilities were computed using a VDJ recombination model fitted to out-of-frame rearrangements, and the results were checked against IGoR. In a later analysis, hypergeometric tests were used to score TCR-TCR, TCR-HLA and TCR-CMV co-occurrence, with a repertoire-size bias correction applied to TCR pairs. A later analysis estimated false discovery rates by permuting HLA or CMV assignments 20 times. In a later analysis, co-occurring TCRs were grouped with DBSCAN, and TCRdist sequence similarity was added when clustering was performed within HLA-allele-positive subsets. Repertoires with fewer than 30,000 or more than 120,000 public chains, plus five repertoires with anomalous nucleotide sharing, were excluded from co-occurrence clustering. The source is immuneACCESS, and TCRdb retained only in-frame sequences with V and J called. Part of the clones is not carried over; for the studies checked, unresolved V genes explain less than half of this, and the remainder is unexplained. D and trimming were read from the DNA, whereas the V and J calls and clone size are those reported in that table. The sample has some 250,000 clones on record, 75% to 85% of them singletons. The biggest ten clones account for around 8% of the sample.

The data were taken from a study of cytomegalovirus exposure and HLA in healthy donors (dated by TCRdb to 2016 to 2017). Regarding the research as a whole: An earlier analysis of some 620 of the donors reported approximately 300 Gb of sequence data and 95 million to 120 million unique TCR beta sequences obtained from some 170 million T cells. Using immunosequencing, the study profiled T cell repertoires from around 670 subjects and related those repertoires to cytomegalovirus serostatus. A handful of DR-DQ haplotypes were handled as single units for association and clustering because linkage in the cohort was strong. An earlier analysis of 587 of the donors used high-throughput TCR beta sequencing to judge whether each TCR beta V gene segment behaved as functional or pseudogenic. Across about 380 genotyped donors of the cohort, an average of about 240,000 unique TCR beta nucleotide sequences per donor were sequenced, and approximately 19% of those sequences were non-productive. The genetic ancestry cluster associated with self-reported Caucasian donors included 65% to 90% of the 350 to 500 genotyped donors. The study was designed to test whether signatures of past pathogen exposure could be identified by cataloging public T cell receptors. To predict cytomegalovirus infection status, the study combined high-throughput TCR immunosequencing, statistical association of individual TCRs with disease status, and machine learning. All discovery cohort repertoires had been generated using a single sequencing platform. Besides the first cohort of approximately 710 subjects, a separate validation cohort made up of around 120 different subjects was used. An early release covering just under 650 HLA-typed donors comprised 300 to 350 gigabases of sequencing data and around 85 million unique TCR sequences. A later genetic analysis took genome-wide SNP genotypes for about 65% of the roughly 670 donors and used that subset as a discovery cohort. To study patterns of TCR occurrence, a later analysis re-analyzed previously published TCR beta repertoires from 666 donors and added high-resolution HLA genotyping. Typing coverage varied by locus: 629-630 donors for A, B, C, DRB1 and DQB1; roughly 560 for DQA1; around 570 for DPA1; approximately 470 for DPB1. In the later analysis, no new phenotypic data were used to find candidate immune exposures; instead, reliance was placed on TCR beta sequences and their occurrence across donors. Alongside the repertoire data, information on donor age, sex, ethnicity and CMV serostatus was compiled. HLA typing included class I and class II loci at four-digit resolution.

The investigation overall reported the following: The classifier was reported to diagnose cytomegalovirus status with high specificity and sensitivity in both the original cohort and the validation cohort. In the study, around 150 TCR beta chains were listed as associated with cytomegalovirus. The 87-base-pair reads could not distinguish some IMGT-functional V segments, including TRBV6-2 and TRBV6-3, so those segments were excluded. Because HLA typing was unavailable for some donors at each locus, only the typed subset was used in association tests. It was suggested by the authors that the approach could potentially be generalized to other disease states and immunological phenotypes. In an earlier analysis of about 600 of the donors, most TCR beta V segments appeared in productive rearrangements about 87% or about 30% of the time, broadly matching IMGT annotations. Correlated functional status among segregating V segments might reflect linkage disequilibrium, but an unknown experimental factor could not be ruled out. This cohort had only TCR beta chains sequenced, and the lack of alpha or paired-chain data limited which features could be detected. Compared with the roughly 720-donor mean, donors in an Asian-associated ancestry cluster had fewer N-insertions in productive TCRs, according to a later genetic analysis. The earlier analysis of 587 of the donors excluded roughly 17 rarely observed V segments, including chromosome 9 orphons, because counts were too low. While some public TCRs were present in many individuals, most TCR sequences turned up only very rarely across donors. The sequencing pipeline was judged likely to have produced a cluster of highly shared sequence variants as a technical artifact. A later analysis found that most CMV-associated TCR beta chains appeared HLA-restricted, with HLA associations seemingly driven largely by CMV exposure. In a later analysis, HLA-associated TCR beta chains showed more clonal expansion and lower generation probabilities than non-associated chains that were equally common. An association between a missense DCLRE1C variant and V-gene and J-gene trimming of TCR beta chains was found in a later genetic analysis and replicated in an independent cohort. A later analysis reported that several top co-occurrence clusters appeared linked to parvovirus B19, influenza, CMV and Epstein-Barr virus. CMV serostatus was the only immune exposure information available for the cohort. In a later analysis, TCR association rates were found to vary across HLA loci, with the most associated TCRs seen for DRB1 alleles and the fewest for HLA-C alleles. In vitro tests confirmed that a few of the cytomegalovirus-associated TCR beta chains recognize cytomegalovirus antigens. Assigning TCR associations to individual alleles was difficult when HLA alleles, especially DR and DQ, strongly co-occurred. A further reported finding was that TCR beta sequences accurately predicted the HLA-A and HLA-B alleles for most subjects in the first cohort. Presence/absence analyses assumed roughly uniform sequencing depth across donors, an assumption that may not hold. Specific HLA alleles were associated with 15,000 to 20,000 TCR beta sequences at a false discovery rate of 0.05 in a later analysis.

The cohort comprised 666 healthy bone marrow donors. All cohort members were sampled while nominally healthy, although unrecorded immune exposures were likely present. The donor tested CMV seropositive, placing the donor among the approximately 310 seropositive members of the cohort. A peripheral blood sample was provided by each donor, and peripheral blood mononuclear cells were used for TCR beta sequencing. The Qiagen DNeasy Blood Extraction Kit was used to extract genomic DNA from the blood cell samples. From the cysteine up to the phenylalanine, the CDR3 has a length of 11 residues. Of all the DNA, just the CDR3 is kept, 33 bases in frame from base 1. From the germline V gene (reference sequence), CDR1 is SEHNR and CDR2 is FQNEAQ.

Sequencing was done on a sample of PBMCs. The sequence came from a woman in her sixties in good health and CMV-seropositive. Recombination connected TRBV7-9 to TRBJ1-1, with TRBD1 tentatively as D gene (5 bases match). The sequenced DNA: TGTTCCAGCAGCCTCGACAGAGAAGCTTTCTTT. Translated, it reads CSSSLDREAFF.